These T cell receptor beta chains were read from a single sample in a study of blood T cell repertoires in COVID-19. Data came from immunoSEQ multiplex PCR; TCRdb stores just in-frame clones and leaves some out. The sample lists about 280,000 clones, roughly nine tenths seen once, with 6% to 7% in the top ten. The sequenced sample was PBMCs or T cells enriched from blood (not recorded which). Receptors were obtained from a middle-aged woman who had recovered from COVID-19. CDR3s include the opening cysteine and the closing phenylalanine or tryptophan. The order of the fields is J gene, D gene, clone size, V gene, CDR3 DNA, CDR3 protein. D genes are given only for firm matches. Size values are once, few and many counts, or a class for expanded clones, and some rows have none.

j_call: TRBJ2-7; d_call: NA; clone_size: NA; v_call: TRBV7-6; cdr3_nt: TGTGCCAGCAGCTTAACAACCAGCTCCTACGAGCAGTACTTC; cdr3_aa: CASSLTTSSYEQYF
j_call: TRBJ2-7; d_call: TRBD1; clone_size: NA; v_call: TRBV18; cdr3_nt: TGTGCCAGCTCATCGGACAGGGGGGGCTACGAGCAGTACTTC; cdr3_aa: CASSSDRGGYEQYF
j_call: TRBJ2-6; d_call: NA; clone_size: NA; v_call: TRBV28; cdr3_nt: TGTGCCAGCAGGCCCACCCAGGGGACTGGGGCCAACGTCCTGACTTTC; cdr3_aa: CASRPTQGTGANVLTF
j_call: TRBJ2-7; d_call: NA; clone_size: NA; v_call: TRBV3-1/TRBV3-2; cdr3_nt: TGTGCCAGCAGCCAAGAAGGGGTGGGCGAGAAGTACTTC; cdr3_aa: CASSQEGVGEKYF
j_call: TRBJ2-2; d_call: TRBD1; clone_size: NA; v_call: TRBV5-1; cdr3_nt: TGCGCCAGCAGCTCCCCTCAGGGGGCGAACACCGGGGAGCTGTTTTTT; cdr3_aa: CASSSPQGANTGELFF
j_call: TRBJ2-5; d_call: NA; clone_size: NA; v_call: TRBV7-8; cdr3_nt: TGTGCCAGCAGCCCCGGGGGTGATAGACGGGAGACCCAGTACTTC; cdr3_aa: CASSPGGDRRETQYF
j_call: TRBJ2-1; d_call: TRBD2; clone_size: NA; v_call: TRBV9; cdr3_nt: TGTGCCAGCAGCGTGAGCGGGAGTTATTACAATGAGCAGTTCTTC; cdr3_aa: CASSVSGSYYNEQFF
j_call: TRBJ2-5; d_call: NA; clone_size: NA; v_call: TRBV5-5; cdr3_nt: TGTGCCAGTACAGGGAAGTCCCAAGAGACCCAGTACTTC; cdr3_aa: CASTGKSQETQYF
j_call: TRBJ2-5; d_call: TRBD2; clone_size: NA; v_call: TRBV28; cdr3_nt: TGTGCCAGCACCCAGCGGCTAGCGGGTTCCCTAGAGTCCCGGGAGACCCAGTACTTC; cdr3_aa: CASTQRLAGSLESRETQYF
j_call: TRBJ2-1; d_call: NA; clone_size: once; v_call: TRBV7-3; cdr3_nt: TGTGCCAGCAGCCTATCGGGTGGTGGGAATGAGCAGTTCTTC; cdr3_aa: CASSLSGGGNEQFF
j_call: TRBJ1-1; d_call: NA; clone_size: NA; v_call: TRBV7-2; cdr3_nt: TGTGCCAGCAGCCTCCTCCGGGAGTACGCTGAAGCTTTCTTT; cdr3_aa: CASSLLREYAEAFF
j_call: TRBJ1-2; d_call: TRBD1; clone_size: NA; v_call: TRBV12-3/TRBV12-4; cdr3_nt: TGTGCCAGCAGCATAGGGACAGCCAATGGCTACACCTTC; cdr3_aa: CASSIGTANGYTF
j_call: TRBJ2-7; d_call: TRBD2; clone_size: once; v_call: TRBV10-2; cdr3_nt: TGCGCCAGTACAGCGGGAGCGATCTCCTACGAGCAGTACTTC; cdr3_aa: CASTAGAISYEQYF
j_call: TRBJ2-7; d_call: NA; clone_size: once; v_call: TRBV28; cdr3_nt: TGTGCCAGCAGTTTCGGATCGCTCATGAGGAGTAGGTCCTACGAGCAGTACTTC; cdr3_aa: CASSFGSLMRSRSYEQYF
j_call: TRBJ1-1; d_call: TRBD1; clone_size: NA; v_call: TRBV7-2; cdr3_nt: TGTGCCAGCAGCTTAGCGGGACAGGGGTTAGGCGCTGAAGCTTTCTTT; cdr3_aa: CASSLAGQGLGAEAFF
j_call: TRBJ2-1; d_call: TRBD1; clone_size: NA; v_call: TRBV7-2; cdr3_nt: TGTGCCAGCAGCGTAAACAGGGGAGTCCATGAGCAGTTCTTC; cdr3_aa: CASSVNRGVHEQFF
j_call: TRBJ2-3; d_call: TRBD1; clone_size: many; v_call: TRBV7-6; cdr3_nt: TGTGCCAGCAGCCGATTCGGGACAGGCGCAGATACGCAGTATTTT; cdr3_aa: CASSRFGTGADTQYF
j_call: TRBJ2-1; d_call: TRBD2; clone_size: NA; v_call: TRBV20-1; cdr3_nt: TGCAGTGCTAGTCTCTCCGGGAGGCGAGATGAGCAGTTCTTC; cdr3_aa: CSASLSGRRDEQFF